The source of this T cell receptor (beta chain) is a study of T-cell memory formation after mild COVID-19. This clonotype was observed a handful of times. Germline values: CDR1 SGDLS, CDR2 YYNGEE. V was clipped by 0 bases and J by 6 bases; unmatched bases: 2. The CDR3 loop spans 15 amino acids. TCRdb passed the 5' RACE reads through MiXCR, listing each CDR3 protein once. The sample has about 560,000 distinct CDR3 sequences; roughly 20% are singletons. The chain employs TRBV9 and TRBJ2-1, with TRBD2 matching 11 bases. Material: PBMCs or a T cell subset sorted from them (not recorded which). This clonotype originated in an adult woman who had mild COVID-19 (a few samples of this study predate the infection). Cell type and time point are not known. The CDR3 DNA follows: TGTGCCAGCAGCGTAGAGACTAGCGGGGCCAATGAGCAGTTCTTC. The encoded protein is CASSVETSGANEQFF.